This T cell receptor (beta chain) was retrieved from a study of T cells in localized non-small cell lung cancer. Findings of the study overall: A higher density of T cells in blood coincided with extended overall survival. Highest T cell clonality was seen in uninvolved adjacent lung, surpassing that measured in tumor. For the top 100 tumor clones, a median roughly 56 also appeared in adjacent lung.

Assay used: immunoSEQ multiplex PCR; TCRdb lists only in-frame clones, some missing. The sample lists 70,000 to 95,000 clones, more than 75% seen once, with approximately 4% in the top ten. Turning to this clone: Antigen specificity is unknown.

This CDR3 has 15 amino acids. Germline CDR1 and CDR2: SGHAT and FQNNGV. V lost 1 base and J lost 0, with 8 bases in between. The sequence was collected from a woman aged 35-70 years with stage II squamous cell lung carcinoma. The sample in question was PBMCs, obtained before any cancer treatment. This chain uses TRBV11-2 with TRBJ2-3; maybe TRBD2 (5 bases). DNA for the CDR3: TGTGCCAGCAGCTTAGGGAGGTTGAGCACAGATACGCAGTATTTT. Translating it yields CASSLGRLSTDTQYF.